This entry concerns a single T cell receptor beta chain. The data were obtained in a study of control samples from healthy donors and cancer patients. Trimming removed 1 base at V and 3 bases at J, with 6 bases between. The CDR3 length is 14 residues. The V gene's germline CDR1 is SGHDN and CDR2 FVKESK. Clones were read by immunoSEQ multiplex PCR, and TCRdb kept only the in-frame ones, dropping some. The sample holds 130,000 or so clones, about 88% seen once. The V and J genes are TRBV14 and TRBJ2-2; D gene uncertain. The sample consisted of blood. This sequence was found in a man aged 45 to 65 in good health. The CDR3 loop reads CASSQGRYTGELFF. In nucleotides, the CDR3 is TGTGCCAGCAGCCAAGGCAGGTACACCGGGGAGCTGTTTTTT.